This T cell receptor beta chain was recorded in a study of cytomegalovirus exposure and HLA in healthy donors. The study ran its PCR with 60 Vbeta and 13 Jbeta primers. Here immunoSEQ multiplex PCR was the method, and the copy in TCRdb shows in-frame clones only, minus some. This table holds about 130,000 clones. A word on this clone: The antigen is unknown.

Overall study results and limits: An Asian-associated ancestry cluster reportedly showed fewer N-insertions than the approximately 630-donor mean in a later analysis. It was likely that a cluster of highly shared sequence variants was a sequencing artifact. A later analysis linked a missense DCLRE1C variant to TCR beta V- and J-gene trimming.

Germline loops: CDR1 SNHLY, CDR2 FYNNEI. CDR3 length: 15 residues. Trimming left V 3 bases short and J 6 bases short, with 15 bases between. This receptor was taken from a young man in good health and CMV-seronegative. Sequencing was performed on PBMCs. The J gene is TRBJ1-5, the V gene TRBV2, with D tentatively TRBD1 (6 bases). The CDR3 DNA follows: TGTGCCAGCAGTGACACAGGGAGTTTTAGTCAGCCCCAGCATTTT. Residues: CASSDTGSFSQPQHF.